This T cell receptor beta chain emerged from a study of blood T cell repertoires in COVID-19. Across the whole study: The United States, Italy and Spain provided the acute and convalescent COVID-19 samples.

The table came from immunoSEQ multiplex PCR; TCRdb's copy has only in-frame clones and leaves some out. The table lists 100,000 to 150,000 clones, roughly 87% of them singletons. This clone was counted between two and nine times. V lost 10 bases, J lost 0 bases, and 10 bases lay in between. CDR1 and CDR2 (germline): PRHDT, FYEKMQ (reference sequence). The CDR3 has 13 residues. Input material: peripheral blood. V is TRBV13 and J is TRBJ2-1, with a possible D match to TRBD1 (5 bases). This sequence was found in a woman aged 80 or over with acute or convalescent COVID-19. The CDR3 coding sequence is TGTGCCACACGACAGAGCTCCTACAATGAGCAGTTCTTC. This sequence encodes CATRQSSYNEQFF.